Reported below is one T cell receptor (beta chain). Its antigen remains undetermined. No base quality information exists; no much larger clone differs at one position. From a lookup of the germline V gene, CDR1 and CDR2 are MNHEY and SVGEGT. The CDR3 goes from the cysteine to the phenylalanine over 17 residues. The only DNA kept is the CDR3, 51 bases in frame from the first base. These data originate in a study of blood T cells in healthy people across ages (dated by TCRdb to between 2015 and 2016). In the study overall: In model experiments, roughly one uniquely barcoded TCR beta cDNA molecule per two T cells was captured by template switching. The study measured age-related changes in TCR beta repertoire diversity using deep sequencing normalized with unique cDNA molecular identifiers. The donors were divided into four age groups: young (average around 16 years), middle-aged (about 39), aged (around 67) and long-lived (nearly 85). To avoid experimental bias, donors of different ages were distributed randomly across sequencing lanes. Using the same blood draw, the study looked at two additional independent replicas of 1 million unique cDNA reads for two donors, one aged 18 to 30 and the other aged 80 or older. The study at large found these results: A strong correlation was found between observed TCR beta diversity and the percentage of naive T cells measured by flow cytometry. Estimates of total diversity based on one million sequenced T cells were regarded as lower bounds and as underestimates. As age increased, observed TCR beta diversity per million T cells dropped in a roughly linear way, and a significant reduction was already evident by age 40. Because profiling used bulk unsorted PBMCs, naive and antigen-experienced compartments could not be compared conclusively. Donor CMV infection status was unknown, potentially confounding age-related changes in expanded clonotypes. Compared with the aged group, more naive CD4+ T cells, fewer expanded clones and increased TCR diversity were shown by the long-lived group, suggesting age selection.

The 40 or so donors, aged about 6 to 95 years, were systemically healthy Caucasian individuals from Russia. Approximately 9 milliliters of peripheral blood were collected from each donor into EDTA-treated Vacutainer tubes. Ficoll-Paque density-gradient centrifugation was used to isolate PBMCs, with at least 6.5 million per sample. Trizol reagent was used to extract total RNA from PBMCs, with at least 5.5 micrograms per sample. Naive CD45RAhigh/CD27high T cell percentages were measured by flow cytometry on a PBMC aliquot from every donor. The protocol used for the library was 5' RACE. The sequencer was an Illumina HiSeq 2500. A second PCR of roughly 6 to 11 cycles was run with a J-beta primer mix and a sample-barcoded 5' primer. A unique molecular identifier was introduced onto each TCR beta cDNA molecule by a template-switch 5' adaptor carrying 12 random nucleotides. At least 3 million CDR3-containing paired-end reads were obtained from each sample. The Mint cDNA synthesis kit, primed by a TRBC-specific oligonucleotide, was used to synthesize first-strand cDNA from all RNA. Following uracil-DNA glycosylase treatment, all cDNA underwent a first 18-cycle PCR with the universal primers M1SS and BC2_uni_R. The study's own analysis went as follows. Normalization of each sample was performed by random selection of 1 million high-quality reads, each carrying a distinct molecular identifier. Reads with shared molecular identifiers were discarded instead of being binned into consensus sequences. MiTCR, set to a Q25 quality threshold and the strictest error-elimination algorithm, was used for CDR3 identification, clonotype clustering and error correction. Lower-bound total TCR beta diversity was estimated with a nonparametric unseen species model using Euler transformation. The public sequencing data were trimmed at Q25 with fastp and processed into clonotypes with MiXCR by TCRdb, which kept only in-frame beta chains. One record per CDR3 amino acid sequence lists the most common genes and DNA. The V and J calls were determined by TCRdb, not by the authors. This sample lists hundreds of thousands of distinct CDR3 sequences; 45% to 60% were detected once. About 13% of the sample comes from the top ten.

The TCR sequence derives from a woman aged 80 or older in good health. Recombination linked TRBV6-2 or TRBV6-3 to TRBJ2-1; perhaps TRBD2 is the D gene, with 6 bases matching. The J call may be incorrect, as the DNA end agrees better with TRBJ2-7. The sample was blood. The encoded CDR3 is CASVQALGGVLLNEQYF. The bases read TGTGCCAGCGTCCAAGCCTTAGGAGGGGTACTGTTGAATGAGCAGTACTTC.